Shown below are 11 T cell receptor beta chains from a single sample sequenced in a study of shared clonotypes between healthy human individuals. Assay used: immunoSEQ multiplex PCR; TCRdb lists only in-frame clones, some missing. The sample carries about half a million clones, 70% to 85% recorded once. The sample consisted of PBMCs. The receptors stem from a middle-aged woman in good health. Some clones in this sample may be carry-over from other donors' samples.

The chain combines TRBV7-2 with TRBJ2-1; 10 bases fit TRBD2. There are 16 residues in the CDR3. In germline, CDR1 is SGHTA, CDR2 FQGNSA. Trimming removed 1 base from V and 7 bases from J; junction bases left unmatched: 7. The CDR3 here is CASSLGVAGGINEQFF. In DNA form, the CDR3 reads TGTGCCAGCAGCTTAGGGGTAGCGGGAGGTATAAATGAGCAGTTCTTC.

This chain uses TRBV7-3 with TRBJ2-2; TRBD2 matches 8 bases. The V gene's germline CDR1 is SGHTA and CDR2 FQGTGA. This CDR3 spans 14 amino acids. Trimming at V came to 5 bases and at J to 8 bases, leaving 7 bases not matched to a gene. The CDR3 sequence: CASSPGLVVGELFF. DNA for the CDR3: TGTGCCAGCAGCCCGGGACTAGTTGTTGGGGAGCTGTTTTTT.

The rearrangement links TRBV5-1 to TRBJ2-5; 11 bases match TRBD2. The CDR3 runs 18 residues. CDR1 SGHRS and CDR2 YFSETQ come from the germline V gene. V lost 4 bases, J lost 3 bases, and 14 bases stayed unmatched. As DNA, the CDR3 is TGCGCCAGCAGCATTCAAAGGATGACTAGCGGGAACGAAGAGACCCAGTACTTC. Translated, it gives CASSIQRMTSGNEETQYF.

The genes are TRBV29-1 and TRBJ2-2, with 9 bases that match TRBD2. Germline V gives CDR1 SQVTM, CDR2 ANQGSEA. The V and J ends lost 6 bases and 6 bases, in that order; junction bases with no gene match: 8. The CDR3 is made up of 14 amino acids. In DNA, the CDR3 is TGCAGCGTCCAAGCGGGAGGTTTTGCCGGGGAGCTGTTTTTT. Protein product: CSVQAGGFAGELFF.

As concerns this clone: A single base is all that separates this from a far larger clone, so a read error is likely. The J gene is TRBJ1-3, the V gene TRBV5-4; TRBD1 is a possible D gene (6 bases). CDR3 size: 16 residues. Germline loops: CDR1 SGHNT, CDR2 YYREEE (reference sequence). This chain's CDR3 is CACSWGTRASGNTIYF. The CDR3 DNA sequence: TGTGCCTGCAGCTGGGGGACAAGGGCCTCTGGAAACACCATATATTTT.

The CDR3 reads CASTPTTSTDTQYF. The DNA of the CDR3 is TGCGCCAGCACCCCCACCACTAGCACAGATACGCAGTATTTT. The gene calls are TRBV5-1 and TRBJ2-3; D is unclear. Germline lookup yields CDR1 SGHRS and CDR2 YFSETQ. There are 14 residues in the CDR3. V was cut by 6 bases and J by 0 bases, with 11 bases left in between.

The chain recombines TRBV5-8 with TRBJ2-1, with TRBD1 as a possible D gene (5 bases). Trimming took off 4 bases at V and 1 base at J, with 9 bases between the two ends. The CDR3 is 14 residues long. Germline V gene lookup returns CDR1 SGHTS and CDR2 YDEGEE. DNA for the CDR3: TGTGCCAGCAGCCAGGGTGGGTCCTACAATGAGCAGTTCTTC. It is translated as CASSQGGSYNEQFF.

The chain is built from TRBV10-1 and TRBJ2-2; no definite D call. V lost 4 bases to trimming and J lost 7 bases, with 7 bases between them. The CDR3 runs 12 residues. The germline CDR1 and CDR2 sequences are WNHNN and SYGVQD (reference sequence). CDR3 in amino acids: CASSGRIGELFF. DNA for the CDR3: TGCGCCAGCAGTGGGCGAATCGGGGAGCTGTTTTTT.

The rearrangement uses TRBV4-1 and TRBJ1-5; the D gene is possibly TRBD1 (5 bases). V gave up 3 bases and J gave up 1 base, with 10 bases separating them. Germline lookup yields CDR1 MGHRA and CDR2 YSYEKL. CDR3 length: 15 amino acids. Here the CDR3 DNA reads TGCGCCAGCAGCCAGGGGGATGGCAGCAATCAGCCCCAGCATTTT. It is translated as CASSQGDGSNQPQHF.

The rearrangement joins TRBV5-1 to TRBJ2-2; D might be TRBD2 (5 bases). This CDR3 spans 14 amino acids. Germline CDR1 reads SGHRS; CDR2 reads YFSETQ. V was shortened by 2 bases and J by 3 bases, with 8 bases between the two germline ends. Here the CDR3 DNA reads TGCGCCAGCAGCTTCTCCGGGGACACCGGGGAGCTGTTTTTT. The encoded protein is CASSFSGDTGELFF.

The rearrangement links TRBV30 to TRBJ2-6; D perhaps matches TRBD2 (6 bases). Germline CDR1 reads GTSNPN; CDR2 reads SVGIG (reference sequence). The ends were cut back, 2 bases at V and 0 bases at J, with 17 bases in the middle. This CDR3 comprises 18 residues. CDR3 DNA: TGTGCCTGGAGTAGAGGACGGAGGGGACCCTCTGGGGCCAACGTCCTGACTTTC. It is translated as CAWSRGRRGPSGANVLTF.